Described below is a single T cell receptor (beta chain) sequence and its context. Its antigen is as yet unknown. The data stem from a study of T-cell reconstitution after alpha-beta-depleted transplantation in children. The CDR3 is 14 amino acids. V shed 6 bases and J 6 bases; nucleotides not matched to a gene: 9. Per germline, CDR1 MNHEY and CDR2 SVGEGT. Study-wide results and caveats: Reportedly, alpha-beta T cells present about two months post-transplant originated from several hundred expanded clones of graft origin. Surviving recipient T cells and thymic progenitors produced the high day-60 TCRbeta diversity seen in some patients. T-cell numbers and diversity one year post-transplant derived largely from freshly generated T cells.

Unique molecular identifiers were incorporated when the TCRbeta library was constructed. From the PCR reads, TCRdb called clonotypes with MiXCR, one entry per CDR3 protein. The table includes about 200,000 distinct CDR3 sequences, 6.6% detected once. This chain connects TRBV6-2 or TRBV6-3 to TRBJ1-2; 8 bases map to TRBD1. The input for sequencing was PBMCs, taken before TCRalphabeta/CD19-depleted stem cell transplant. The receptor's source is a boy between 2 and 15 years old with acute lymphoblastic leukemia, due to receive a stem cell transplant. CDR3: CASRPPGTGDGYTF. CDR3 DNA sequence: TGTGCCAGCAGACCCCCCGGGACAGGTGATGGCTACACCTTC.